The table lists the clone carrying this T cell receptor (beta chain) with a few counts. This entry comes from a study of CD8+ T cells in alopecia areata. RNA extraction and reverse transcription yielded cDNA as sequencing template. The table came from immunoSEQ multiplex PCR; TCRdb's copy has only in-frame clones and leaves some out. The data show roughly 150,000 clones, with around 47% seen just once and less than 8% held by the top ten. Collection of lesional scalp punch biopsies and peripheral blood was performed in alopecia areata patients. The ends lost 6 bases at V and 7 bases at J; junction bases unmatched: 5. CDR1 and CDR2 from the germline V gene are SQVTM and ANQGSEA. The CDR3 length is 11 residues.

J is TRBJ1-1 and V is TRBV29-1; 7 nucleotides line up with TRBD1. The sample taken for sequencing was CD4+ T cells sorted from blood. The receptor was derived from a human donor with alopecia areata. CDR3 sequence reads: CSVRGGYEAFF. The CDR3 DNA reads as TGCAGCGTCAGGGGGGGCTATGAAGCTTTCTTT.